The T cell receptor beta chain described here comes from a study of monozygotic twins with inflammatory bowel disease (dated by TCRdb to the late 2010s). As for the study more broadly: The full study comprised 28 monozygotic twin pairs: nine German pairs (four IBD-concordant, five IBD-discordant) and 19 IBD-discordant Danish pairs. Each individual had, on average, about 151 000 unique TCRalpha sequences and 181 000 unique TCRbeta sequences available for analysis. Disease-associated traits were sought mainly through comparisons between IBD patients and their genetically identical healthy co-twins within discordant pairs. Study-level results and caveats: Because patients were on differing immunosuppressive treatments, the repertoires may have picked up extra background noise and inter-individual variability. Compared with healthy twins, IBD patients shared fewer clonotypes with other individuals, and the difference was most pronounced in patients with signs of disease activity. TCRbeta repertoire diversity, by inverse Simpson index, was decreased in IBD patients compared with their healthy co-twins. The results gave no support for a single strong signal or clonotype linked to IBD. No difference in repertoire similarity was observed between concordant and discordant twins, possibly owing to limited statistical power. Different T cell subtypes could not be distinguished in the analysis.

From each donor, a roughly 2.5 ml peripheral blood sample was collected into PAXgene tubes and kept at -80 degrees C. Without T cell sorting, total RNA was isolated from whole blood using the PAXgene blood miRNA kit on an automated QIAcube. Peripheral blood from monozygotic twin pairs, either concordant or discordant for inflammatory bowel disease, underwent deep TCRalpha and TCRbeta repertoire profiling that used unique molecular barcoding. Smoking habits were recorded for all twin pairs, and each individual was classified as a current, former or never smoker. The method behind the library was 5' RACE. For each TCR library, approximately 3.5 ug of total RNA was used. cDNA was synthesized with SMARTScribe reverse transcriptase in eight separate reactions per sample. During cDNA synthesis, unique molecular identifiers containing a 6-nucleotide sample barcode were introduced by template switching. TCRalpha and TCRbeta cDNA was amplified by two nested PCRs of approximately 17 and 9 cycles, with bead purification after each PCR. Before amplification, the cDNA was treated with uracil DNA-glycosylase and purified using the QIAquick PCR purification kit. In the second PCR, Illumina TruSeq-compatible adapters and sample-specific barcodes were added. TapeStation and Qubit were used to check library quality and concentration, and roughly 5 ng of each library went into the pool. Sequencing of pooled libraries was carried out on an Illumina HiSeq2500 single-index Rapid Run using 2 x 100 bp reads and custom sequencing primers. As for the authors' bioinformatics: MiGEC version 1.2.6 was used for UMI-based consensus assembly, which corrected PCR and sequencing errors. MiXCR version 2.1.1 was used for V(D)J alignment, clonotype assembly and CDR3 extraction. Gene usage, clonotype sharing and MAIT/NKT TCR abundance were normalised by analysing the top 1000, 10 000 and 20 000 clonotypes per sample. Diversity was computed as the inverse Simpson index with the vegan R package after downsampling to 27 000 UMIs. Statistical testing used paired Mann-Whitney U tests on the discordant twin pairs and applied Benjamini-Hochberg correction for multiple testing. Once TCRdb had reprocessed the reads, it stored one entry per CDR3 protein sequence and supplied no DNA. TCRdb's processing, not the authors', yielded these V and J calls. The sample table records more than 300,000 distinct CDR3 sequences. The ten most abundant clones make up 5.6% of the sample.

The CDR3 runs 12 residues from the cysteine to the phenylalanine. The coding DNA is unavailable. From a lookup of the germline V gene (reference sequence), CDR1 and CDR2 are LGHDT and YNNKEL. As concerns this clonotype: Its antigen remains undetermined.

The chain uses TRBV3-1 and TRBJ1-5. This TCR was sampled from a human donor with ulcerative colitis or Crohn's disease, or a healthy co-twin of an affected twin (not recorded which). The sequenced sample was blood. The CDR3 region has the sequence CASSHQDQPQHF.